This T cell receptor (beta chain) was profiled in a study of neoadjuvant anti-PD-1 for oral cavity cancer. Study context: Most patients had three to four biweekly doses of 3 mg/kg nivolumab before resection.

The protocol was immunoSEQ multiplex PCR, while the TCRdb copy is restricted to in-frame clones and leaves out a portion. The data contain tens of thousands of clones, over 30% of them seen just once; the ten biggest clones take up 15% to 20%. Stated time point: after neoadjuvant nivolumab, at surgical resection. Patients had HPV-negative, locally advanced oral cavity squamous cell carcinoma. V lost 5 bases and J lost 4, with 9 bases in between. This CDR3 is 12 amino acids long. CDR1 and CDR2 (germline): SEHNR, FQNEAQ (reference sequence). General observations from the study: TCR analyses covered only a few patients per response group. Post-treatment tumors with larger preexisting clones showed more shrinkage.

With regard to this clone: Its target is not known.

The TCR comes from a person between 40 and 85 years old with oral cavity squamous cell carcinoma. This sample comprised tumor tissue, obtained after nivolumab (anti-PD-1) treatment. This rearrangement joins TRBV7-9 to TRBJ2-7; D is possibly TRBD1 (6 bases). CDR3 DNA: TGTGCCAGCAGCCTCGGACAGTACGAGCAGTACTTC. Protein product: CASSLGQYEQYF.